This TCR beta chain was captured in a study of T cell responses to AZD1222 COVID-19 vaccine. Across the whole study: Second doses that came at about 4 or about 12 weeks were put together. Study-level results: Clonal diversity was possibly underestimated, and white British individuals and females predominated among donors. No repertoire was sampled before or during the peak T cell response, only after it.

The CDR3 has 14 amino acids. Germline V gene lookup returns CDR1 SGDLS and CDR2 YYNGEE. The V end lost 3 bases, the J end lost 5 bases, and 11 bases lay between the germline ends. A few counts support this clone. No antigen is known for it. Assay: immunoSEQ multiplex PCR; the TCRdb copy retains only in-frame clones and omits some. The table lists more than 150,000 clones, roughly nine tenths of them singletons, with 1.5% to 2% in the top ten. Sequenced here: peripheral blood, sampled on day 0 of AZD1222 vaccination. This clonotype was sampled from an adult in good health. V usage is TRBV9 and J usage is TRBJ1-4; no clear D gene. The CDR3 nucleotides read TGTGCCAGCAGCGAGGCAGGAGAGAATGAAAAACTGTTTTTT. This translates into CASSEAGENEKLFF.